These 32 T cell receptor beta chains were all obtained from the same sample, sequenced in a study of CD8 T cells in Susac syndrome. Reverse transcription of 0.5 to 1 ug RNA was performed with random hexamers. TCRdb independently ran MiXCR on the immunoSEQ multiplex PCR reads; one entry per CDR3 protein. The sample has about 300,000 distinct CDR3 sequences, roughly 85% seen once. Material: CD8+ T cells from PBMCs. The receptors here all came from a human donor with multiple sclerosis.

The CDR3 region is CASSGGGELFF. Written as DNA, the CDR3 is TGTGCCAGCAGTGGGGGCGGGGAGCTGTTTTTT. This rearrangement joins TRBV5-6 to TRBJ2-2; tentatively, D is TRBD1 or TRBD2 (5 bases each). Germline V gives CDR1 SGHDT, CDR2 YYEEEE. The CDR3 covers 11 residues. Trimming took off 5 bases at V and 7 bases at J, with 6 bases between the two ends.

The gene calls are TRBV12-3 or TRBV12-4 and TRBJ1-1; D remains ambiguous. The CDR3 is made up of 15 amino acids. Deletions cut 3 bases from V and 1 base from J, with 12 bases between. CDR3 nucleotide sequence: TGTGCCAGCAGTTTGCTCGGACCCACGAACACTGAAGCTTTCTTT. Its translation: CASSLLGPTNTEAFF.

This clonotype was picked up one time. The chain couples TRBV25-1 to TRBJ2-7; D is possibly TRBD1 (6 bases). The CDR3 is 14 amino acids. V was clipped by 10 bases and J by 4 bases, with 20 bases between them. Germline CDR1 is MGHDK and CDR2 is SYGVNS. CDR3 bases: TGTGCCACCTCAGTTAACAGGGAAGGATACGAGCAGTACTTC. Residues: CATSVNREGYEQYF.

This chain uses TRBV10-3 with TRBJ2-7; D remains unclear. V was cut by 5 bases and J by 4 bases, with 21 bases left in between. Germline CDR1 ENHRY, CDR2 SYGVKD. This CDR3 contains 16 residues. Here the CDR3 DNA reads TGTGCCATCAGTCCCCCCGGATCAGCCGGGTTATACGAGCAGTACTTC. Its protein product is CAISPPGSAGLYEQYF.

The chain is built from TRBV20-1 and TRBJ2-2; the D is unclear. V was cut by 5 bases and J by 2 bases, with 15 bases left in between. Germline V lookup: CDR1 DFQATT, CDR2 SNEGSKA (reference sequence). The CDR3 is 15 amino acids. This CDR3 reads CSAEEEISNTGELFF. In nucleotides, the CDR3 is TGCAGTGCTGAGGAAGAGATCTCAAACACCGGGGAGCTGTTTTTT.

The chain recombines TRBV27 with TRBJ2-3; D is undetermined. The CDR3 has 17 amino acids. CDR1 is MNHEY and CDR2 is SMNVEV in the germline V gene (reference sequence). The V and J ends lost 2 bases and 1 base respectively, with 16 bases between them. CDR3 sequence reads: CASSLISADAGTDTQYF. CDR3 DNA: TGTGCCAGCAGTTTAATCTCGGCCGACGCCGGCACAGATACGCAGTATTTT.

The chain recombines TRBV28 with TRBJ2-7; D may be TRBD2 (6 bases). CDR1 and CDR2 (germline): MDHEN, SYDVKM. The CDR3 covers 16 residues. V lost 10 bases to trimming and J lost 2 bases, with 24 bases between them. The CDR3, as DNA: TGTGCCACCCCCCTACTTTCCTCGCGGGGTACCTACGAGCAGTACTTC. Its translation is CATPLLSSRGTYEQYF. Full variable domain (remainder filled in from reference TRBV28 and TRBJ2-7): DVKVTQSSRYLVKRTGEKVFLECVQDMDHENMFWYRQDPGLGLRLIYFSYDVKMKEKGDIPEGYSVSREKKERFSLILESASTNQTSMYLCATPLLSSRGTYEQYFGPGTRLTVT.

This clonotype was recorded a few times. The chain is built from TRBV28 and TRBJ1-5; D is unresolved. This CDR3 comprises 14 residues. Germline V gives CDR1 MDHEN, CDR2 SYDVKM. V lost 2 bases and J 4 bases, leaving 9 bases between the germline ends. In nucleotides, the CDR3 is TGTGCCAGCAGTTTACAAGGTCGGAATCAGCCCCAGCATTTT. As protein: CASSLQGRNQPQHF. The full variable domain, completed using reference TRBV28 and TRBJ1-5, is DVKVTQSSRYLVKRTGEKVFLECVQDMDHENMFWYRQDPGLGLRLIYFSYDVKMKEKGDIPEGYSVSREKKERFSLILESASTNQTSMYLCASSLQGRNQPQHFGDGTRLSIL.

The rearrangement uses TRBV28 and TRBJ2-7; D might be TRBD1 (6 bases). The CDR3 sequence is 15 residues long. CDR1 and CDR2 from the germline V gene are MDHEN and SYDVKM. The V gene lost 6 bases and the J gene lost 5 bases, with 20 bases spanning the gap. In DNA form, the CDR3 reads TGTGCCAGCAGCCAACCCCGCCAGGGGCTCCACGAGCAGTACTTC. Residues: CASSQPRQGLHEQYF.

The CDR3 protein is CASSITSNTGELFF. The CDR3, as DNA: TGTGCCAGCAGCATCACTAGTAACACCGGGGAGCTGTTTTTT. J is TRBJ2-2 and V is TRBV12-3 or TRBV12-4; tentative D call: TRBD2 (5 bases). Trimming cost V 6 bases and J 2 bases, with 10 bases left between them. There are 14 residues in the CDR3.

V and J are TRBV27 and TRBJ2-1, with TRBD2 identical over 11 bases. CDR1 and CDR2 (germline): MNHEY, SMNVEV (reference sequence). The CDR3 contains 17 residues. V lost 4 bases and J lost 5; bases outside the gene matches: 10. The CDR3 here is CASSSIAGGVGHNEQFF. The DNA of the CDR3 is TGTGCCAGCAGTTCGATAGCGGGAGGGGTCGGGCACAATGAGCAGTTCTTC.

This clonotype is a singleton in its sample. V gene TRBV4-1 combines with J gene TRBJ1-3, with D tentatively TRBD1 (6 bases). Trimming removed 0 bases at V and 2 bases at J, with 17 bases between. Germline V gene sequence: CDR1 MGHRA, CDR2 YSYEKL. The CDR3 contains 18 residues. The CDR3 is CASSQDKPGTMAGNTIYF. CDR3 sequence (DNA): TGCGCCAGCAGCCAAGACAAACCCGGGACAATGGCTGGAAACACCATATATTTT.

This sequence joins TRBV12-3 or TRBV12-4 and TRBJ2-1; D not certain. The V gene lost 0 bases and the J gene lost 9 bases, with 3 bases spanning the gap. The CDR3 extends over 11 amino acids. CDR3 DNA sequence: TGTGCCAGCAGTTTAGCCGCTGAGCAGTTCTTC. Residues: CASSLAAEQFF.

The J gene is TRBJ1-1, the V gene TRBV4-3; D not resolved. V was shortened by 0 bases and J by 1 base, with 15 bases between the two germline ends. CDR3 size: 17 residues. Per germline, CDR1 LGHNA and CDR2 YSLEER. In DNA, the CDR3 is TGCGCCAGCAGCCAAGATTCGGCGGCAACCAGGAACACTGAAGCTTTCTTT. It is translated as CASSQDSAATRNTEAFF.

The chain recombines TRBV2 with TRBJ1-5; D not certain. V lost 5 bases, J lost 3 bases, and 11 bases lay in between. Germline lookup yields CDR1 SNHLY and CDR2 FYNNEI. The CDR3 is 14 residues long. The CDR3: CASSPVPHNQPQHF. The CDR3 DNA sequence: TGTGCCAGCAGTCCAGTTCCTCACAATCAGCCCCAGCATTTT.

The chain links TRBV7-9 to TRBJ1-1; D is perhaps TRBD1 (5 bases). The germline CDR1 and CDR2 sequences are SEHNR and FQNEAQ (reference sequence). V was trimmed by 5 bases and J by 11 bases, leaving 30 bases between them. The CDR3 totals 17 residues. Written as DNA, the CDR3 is TGTGCCAGCAGCCAGGTGGGGGGTACAGCCTCACAACGGGGGGCTTTCTTT. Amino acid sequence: CASSQVGGTASQRGAFF.

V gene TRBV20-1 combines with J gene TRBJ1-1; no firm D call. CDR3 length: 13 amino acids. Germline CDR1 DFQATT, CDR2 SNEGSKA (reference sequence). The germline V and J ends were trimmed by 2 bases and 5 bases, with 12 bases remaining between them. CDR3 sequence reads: CSARPRGRTEAFF. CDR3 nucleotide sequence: TGCAGTGCTAGACCCCGGGGTCGGACTGAAGCTTTCTTT.

The CDR3 reads CATSDGTSYEQYF. CDR3 bases: TGTGCCACCAGTGATGGCACCTCCTACGAGCAGTACTTC. The chain employs TRBV24-1 and TRBJ2-7, with D hard to call. The CDR3 is 13 amino acids. Germline V gives CDR1 KGHDR, CDR2 SFDVKD. Trimming took off 3 bases at V and 0 bases at J, with 5 bases between the two ends.

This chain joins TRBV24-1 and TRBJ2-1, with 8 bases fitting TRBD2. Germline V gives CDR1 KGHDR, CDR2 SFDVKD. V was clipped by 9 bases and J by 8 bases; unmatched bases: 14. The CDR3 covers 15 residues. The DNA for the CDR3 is TGTGCCACCGAATCCGGGACTAGGGTTCTGGATGAGCAGTTCTTC. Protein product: CATESGTRVLDEQFF.

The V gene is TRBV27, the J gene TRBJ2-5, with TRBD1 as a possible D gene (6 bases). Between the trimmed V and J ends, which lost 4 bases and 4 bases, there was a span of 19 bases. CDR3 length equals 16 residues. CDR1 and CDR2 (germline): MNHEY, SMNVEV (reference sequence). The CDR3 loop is CASSSGIQGNRETQYF. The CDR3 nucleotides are TGTGCCAGCAGTTCGGGGATACAGGGAAATCGAGAGACCCAGTACTTC.

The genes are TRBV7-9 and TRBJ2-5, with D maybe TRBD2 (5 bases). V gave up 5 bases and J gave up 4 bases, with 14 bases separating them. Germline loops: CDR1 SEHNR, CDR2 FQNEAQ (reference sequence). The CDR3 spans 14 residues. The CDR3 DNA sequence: TGTGCCAGCAGCACTAGAGCGAACCGAGAGACCCAGTACTTC. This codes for CASSTRANRETQYF.

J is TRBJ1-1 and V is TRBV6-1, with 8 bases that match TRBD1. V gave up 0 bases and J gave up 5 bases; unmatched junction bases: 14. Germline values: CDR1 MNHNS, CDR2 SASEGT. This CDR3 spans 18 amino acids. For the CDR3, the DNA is TGTGCCAGCAGTGAAGCGCTTTTCCAGGGGGCTGAGGGAACTGAAGCTTTCTTT. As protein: CASSEALFQGAEGTEAFF.

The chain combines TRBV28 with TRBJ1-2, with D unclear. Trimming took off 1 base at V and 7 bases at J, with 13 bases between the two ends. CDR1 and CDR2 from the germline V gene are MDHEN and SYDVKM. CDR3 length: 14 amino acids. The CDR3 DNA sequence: TGTGCCAGCAGTTTATCATTACGTAGTGGTGGCTACACCTTC. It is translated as CASSLSLRSGGYTF.

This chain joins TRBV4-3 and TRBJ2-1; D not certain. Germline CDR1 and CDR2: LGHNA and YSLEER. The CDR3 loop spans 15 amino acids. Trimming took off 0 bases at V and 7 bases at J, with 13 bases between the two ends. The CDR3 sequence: CASSQDYVKLNEQFF. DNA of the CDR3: TGCGCCAGCAGCCAAGATTATGTCAAACTTAATGAGCAGTTCTTC.

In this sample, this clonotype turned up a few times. The DNA for the CDR3 is TGTGCCAGCAGTTACCTAGTCCCAAGGAACTATGGCTACACCTTC. This codes for CASSYLVPRNYGYTF. The J gene is TRBJ1-2, the V gene TRBV6-5; D uncertain. This CDR3 is built from 15 residues. V shed 2 bases and J shed 2 bases, with 12 bases lying between them. Per germline, CDR1 MNHEY and CDR2 SVGAGI.

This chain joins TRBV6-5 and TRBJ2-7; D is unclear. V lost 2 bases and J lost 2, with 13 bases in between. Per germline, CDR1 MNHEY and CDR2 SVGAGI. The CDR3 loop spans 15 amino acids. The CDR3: CASSYGVTLPYEQYF. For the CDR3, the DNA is TGTGCCAGCAGTTACGGGGTAACCTTACCCTACGAGCAGTACTTC.

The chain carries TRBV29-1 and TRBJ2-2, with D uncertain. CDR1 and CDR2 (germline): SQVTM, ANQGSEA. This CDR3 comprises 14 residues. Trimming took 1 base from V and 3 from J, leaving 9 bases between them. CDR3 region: CSVEGLLDTGELFF. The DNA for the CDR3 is TGCAGCGTTGAAGGGCTGTTAGACACCGGGGAGCTGTTTTTT.

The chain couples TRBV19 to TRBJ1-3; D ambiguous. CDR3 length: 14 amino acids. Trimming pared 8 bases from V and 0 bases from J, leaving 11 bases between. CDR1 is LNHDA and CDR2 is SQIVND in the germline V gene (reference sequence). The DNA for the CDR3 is TGTGCCAGTCGGGCAATTCTCTCTGGAAACACCATATATTTT. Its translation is CASRAILSGNTIYF.

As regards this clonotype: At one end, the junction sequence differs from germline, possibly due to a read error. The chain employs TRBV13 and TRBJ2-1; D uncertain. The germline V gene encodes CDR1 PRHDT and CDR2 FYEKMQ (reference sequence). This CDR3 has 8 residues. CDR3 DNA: TGTGCCAGCCCTCTACTCTCCTTC. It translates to CASPLLSF.

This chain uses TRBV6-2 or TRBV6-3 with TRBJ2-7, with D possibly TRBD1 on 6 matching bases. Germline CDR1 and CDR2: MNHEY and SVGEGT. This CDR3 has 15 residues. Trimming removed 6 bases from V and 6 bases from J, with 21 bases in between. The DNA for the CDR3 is TGTGCCAGCAGGCAACCCCCGGGACAAGCTTCCGAGCAGTACTTC. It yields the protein CASRQPPGQASEQYF.

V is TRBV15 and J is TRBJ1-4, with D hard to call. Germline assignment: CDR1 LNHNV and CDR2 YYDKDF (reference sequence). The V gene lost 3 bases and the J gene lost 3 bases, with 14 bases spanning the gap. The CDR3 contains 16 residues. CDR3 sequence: CATSRVRNRANEKLFF. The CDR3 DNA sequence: TGTGCCACCAGCAGGGTGCGGAACCGCGCTAATGAAAAACTGTTTTTT.

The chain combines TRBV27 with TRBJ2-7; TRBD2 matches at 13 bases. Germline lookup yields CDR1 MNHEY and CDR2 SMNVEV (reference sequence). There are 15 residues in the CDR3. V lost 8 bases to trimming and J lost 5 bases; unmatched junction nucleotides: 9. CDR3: CASAGLAGAWNEQYF. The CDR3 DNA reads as TGTGCCAGCGCCGGACTAGCGGGAGCTTGGAACGAGCAGTACTTC.